The T cell receptor (beta chain) under discussion was sequenced for a study of cytomegalovirus exposure and HLA in healthy donors (dated by TCRdb to about 2017). Background for the entire study: An earlier analysis of about 530 of the donors reported 250 to 350 Gb of sequence data and around 110 million unique TCR beta sequences obtained from roughly 180 million T cells. An early release covering around 630 HLA-typed donors comprised 300 to 350 gigabases of sequencing data and roughly 85 million unique TCR sequences. Of the 300 to 450 genotyped donors, 65% to 90% fell in the genetic ancestry cluster associated with self-reported Caucasian donors. The study aimed to test whether signatures of past pathogen exposure could be identified by cataloging public T cell receptors. The study profiled the T cell repertoires of 550 to 700 subjects by immunosequencing and related them to cytomegalovirus serostatus. Besides the first cohort of more than 650 subjects, a separate validation cohort made up of roughly 120 different subjects was used. To predict cytomegalovirus infection status, the study brought together high-throughput TCR immunosequencing, statistical association of individual TCRs with disease status, and machine learning. A later analysis re-analyzed previously published TCR beta repertoires from about 730 donors and added high-resolution HLA genotyping to study TCR occurrence patterns. The later analysis used no new phenotypic data to find candidate immune exposures, relying instead on TCR beta sequences and their occurrence across donors. To decide whether each TCR beta V gene segment behaved as functional or pseudogenic, an earlier analysis of 587 of the donors relied on high-throughput TCR beta sequencing. Donor age, sex, ethnicity and CMV serostatus were compiled alongside the repertoire data. A later genetic analysis took genome-wide SNP genotypes for about three fifths of the roughly 670 donors and used that subset as a discovery cohort. Every repertoire in the discovery cohort had been generated on one and the same sequencing platform. HLA typing included class I and class II loci at four-digit resolution. Typing coverage differed by locus: A, B, C, DRB1 and DQB1 were typed in roughly 629-630 donors, DQA1 in about 550, DPA1 in 600 to 610, and DPB1 in around 440. A few DR-DQ haplotypes were handled as single units for association and clustering because linkage in the cohort was strong. On average, around 240,000 unique TCR beta nucleotide sequences were sequenced per donor among 350 to 400 genotyped donors of the cohort, with roughly 18% of those sequences being non-productive.

In total, roughly 670 healthy bone marrow donors made up the cohort. At the time of sampling, every cohort member was nominally healthy, though immune exposures that went unrecorded were likely present. The donor was CMV seronegative and belonged to the group of 352 seronegative cohort members. Each donor provided a peripheral blood sample, and peripheral blood mononuclear cells were used for TCR beta sequencing. Genomic DNA extraction from the blood cell samples was performed with the Qiagen DNeasy Blood Extraction Kit. Library preparation used the immunoSEQ multiplex PCR assay. A mixture of 60 forward primers for TCR Vbeta segments and 13 reverse primers for TCR Jbeta segments was used in the multiplex PCR. The CDR3 region of rearranged TCR beta genes was amplified from genomic DNA by a multiplex PCR assay. Amplified TCR beta libraries were sequenced as 87-base-pair reads on the Illumina HiSeq System. Per the original workflow: In a later analysis, approximately 74 million unique TCR beta chains were counted across the approximately 640 repertoires, and approximately 11 million of these chains were shared by at least two donors. Raw reads were error-corrected and collapsed into unique sequences by a nearest-neighbor algorithm in which closely related sequences were merged to remove PCR and sequencing errors. V, D and J gene segments were assigned by aligning CDR3 sequences to IMGT reference sequences. For a sequence to be retained, a match of at least six nucleotides to both a V gene segment and a J gene segment was required. Rearrangements were classified as productive when the CDR3 lacked stop codons and remained in frame with V and J, and all other rearrangements were classified as non-productive. CDR3 was defined according to IMGT convention as the region running from the second conserved V-encoded cysteine to the conserved J-encoded phenylalanine. The earlier analysis of 450 to 750 of the donors excluded any sequence lacking an unambiguous match to a single V gene segment. An earlier analysis of roughly 590 of the donors called V segments functional above 56.7% productive rearrangements and segregating when the between-donor standard deviation exceeded 5%. A statistical classification framework was built for diagnosing cytomegalovirus status from the catalog of TCR beta chain sequences. A later analysis assigned V and J genes by comparing TCR nucleotide sequences with IMGT/GENE-DB human TR gene sequences. Using the TCRdist pipeline, a later analysis assigned CDR3 sequences along with most-parsimonious VDJ recombination scenarios. In a later analysis, each TCR beta chain was defined by its CDR3 amino acid sequence together with its V-gene family, and reads lacking a unique V-gene family were excluded. As a way to deal with suspected cross-contamination and a sequencing artifact, a later analysis dropped nearly 600 nucleotide sequences that were highly shared and had low generation probability. In a later analysis, a clonal expansion index was calculated for each public chain from normalized within-repertoire ranks of inferred template counts. Generation probabilities in a later analysis came from a VDJ recombination model fitted to out-of-frame rearrangements, and those results were checked against IGoR. Hypergeometric tests were used in a later analysis to score TCR-TCR, TCR-HLA and TCR-CMV co-occurrence, with a repertoire-size bias correction applied to the TCR pairs. A later analysis estimated false discovery rates by permuting HLA or CMV assignments 20 times. In a later analysis, co-occurring TCRs were grouped using DBSCAN, with TCRdist sequence similarity added in when clustering inside HLA-allele-positive subsets. Repertoires with fewer than 30,000 or more than 120,000 public chains were left out of co-occurrence clustering, as were about 5 repertoires with anomalous nucleotide sharing. TCRdb retrieved this table from immuneACCESS and kept in-frame rearrangements only. Not all clones are present; in checked studies, unresolved V genes account for under half, and no reason is known for the remainder. The DNA gave D and trimming, while V, J and clone size come from that table. The sample records 200,000 to 250,000 clones, around 88% of which are singletons. 1% of the sample goes to the ten largest clones.

V has 5 bases trimmed and J has 13 bases trimmed; junction bases matching no gene number 8. The germline V gene gives CDR1 as SGHTA and CDR2 as FQGNSA. The CDR3, from cysteine to phenylalanine, totals 12 residues. Only the CDR3 region is kept as DNA, spanning 36 bases read in frame from base 1. On this clone itself: Its antigen has not been determined. No base qualities exist here, and no much larger clone lies one base off it.

Points the paper makes about the study in general: V-gene and J-gene trimming of TCR beta chains was associated with a missense DCLRE1C variant in a later genetic analysis, and the association was replicated in an independent cohort. In vitro tests confirmed that a few of the cytomegalovirus-associated TCR beta chains recognize cytomegalovirus antigens. Immune exposure information for the cohort was limited to CMV serostatus. Most TCR sequences were observed very rarely across donors, whereas some public TCRs were present in many individuals. The authors suggested that the approach could potentially be generalized to other disease states and immunological phenotypes. Correlated functional status among segregating V segments might be attributable to linkage disequilibrium, but an unknown experimental factor could not be ruled out. An earlier analysis of approximately 530 of the donors showed that most TCR beta V segments appeared in productive rearrangements either about 90% or about 30% of the time, which broadly matched IMGT annotations. The earlier analysis of around 600 of the donors excluded some 15 rarely observed V segments, including chromosome 9 orphons, because counts were too low. In a later genetic analysis, fewer N-insertions in productive TCRs were reported among donors in an Asian-associated ancestry cluster than the 666-donor mean. Assigning TCR associations to individual alleles was difficult when HLA alleles, especially DR and DQ, strongly co-occurred. According to a later analysis, TCR association rates differed among HLA loci, with DRB1 alleles showing the most associated TCRs and HLA-C alleles showing the fewest. A cluster of highly shared sequence variants was judged likely to represent a technical artifact of the sequencing pipeline. Because some donors lacked HLA typing at each locus, the association tests relied only on the typed subset. A further reported finding was that TCR beta sequences accurately predicted the HLA-A and HLA-B alleles for most subjects in the first cohort. The classifier was reported to diagnose cytomegalovirus status with high specificity and sensitivity in both the original cohort and the validation cohort. A later analysis reported that several top co-occurrence clusters appeared linked to parvovirus B19, influenza, CMV and Epstein-Barr virus. Presence/absence analyses assumed roughly uniform sequencing depth across donors, an assumption that may not hold. In a later analysis, most CMV-associated TCR beta chains were found to appear HLA-restricted, with HLA associations seemingly driven largely by CMV exposure. The cohort was sequenced for TCR beta chains only, and without alpha or paired-chain data the features that could be detected were limited. The study gave a list of more than 150 TCR beta chains associated with cytomegalovirus. The 87-base-pair reads could not distinguish some IMGT-functional V segments, including TRBV6-2 and TRBV6-3, so those segments were excluded. A later analysis found that HLA-associated TCR beta chains were more clonally expanded and had lower generation probabilities than equally common non-associated chains. In a later analysis, 16,951 TCR beta sequences were associated with specific HLA alleles at a false discovery rate of 0.05.

This clonotype was sampled from a woman aged 18-35 years in good health and CMV-seronegative. This chain is built from TRBV7-2 and TRBJ2-4, with 7 junctional bases fitting TRBD1. The sequencing sample was made of PBMCs. CDR3 protein: CASSRQQGLQYF. In nucleotides, the sequence is TGTGCCAGCAGCCGTCAACAGGGGTTGCAGTACTTC.